One sample yielded the 16 T cell receptor beta chains listed below, sequenced in a study of blood T cell repertoires in COVID-19. Some clones are missing from TCRdb's copy, which holds only in-frame ones; the method was immunoSEQ multiplex PCR. There are about 270,000 clones in the sample; 85% to 95% occur only once, and approximately 2.7% lies in the top ten. Sample: PBMCs or T cells enriched from blood (not recorded which). Every receptor here comes from a man aged 35-49 years who had been exposed to COVID-19.

This sequence joins TRBV30 and TRBJ1-1, with D possibly being TRBD1 (5 bases). Germline CDR1 reads GTSNPN; CDR2 reads SVGIG (reference sequence). CDR3 length: 14 residues. Trimming removed 2 bases at V and 5 bases at J, with 15 bases between. CDR3 sequence reads: CAWSPIGGLTEAFF. Here the CDR3 DNA reads TGTGCCTGGAGTCCTATTGGGGGGTTGACTGAAGCTTTCTTT.

The rearrangement links TRBV27 to TRBJ2-7; TRBD2 matches at 9 bases. Germline V CDR1 and CDR2: MNHEY, SMNVEV (reference sequence). The CDR3 has 13 residues. V shed 8 bases and J 5 bases; nucleotides not matched to a gene: 7. The CDR3 loop is CASAASGIHEQYF. CDR3 coding DNA: TGTGCCAGCGCGGCTAGCGGGATCCACGAGCAGTACTTC.

This chain uses TRBV11-1 with TRBJ1-5, with a possible D match to TRBD1 (6 bases). The germline CDR1 and CDR2 sequences are SGHAT and FQDESV (reference sequence). The CDR3 consists of 14 residues. V lost 5 bases, J lost 2 bases, and 10 bases lay in between. CDR3 DNA: TGTGCCAGCAGCCAGGGGTTCGGCAATCAGCCCCAGCATTTT. Encoded protein: CASSQGFGNQPQHF. The full variable domain, rest sourced from reference TRBV11-1 and TRBJ1-5, is EAEVAQSPRYKITEKSQAVAFWCDPISGHATLYWYRQILGQGPELLVQFQDESVVDDSQLPKDRFSAERLKGVDSTLKIQPAELGDSAMYLCASSQGFGNQPQHFGDGTRLSIL.

A single count supports this clone. The chain is built from TRBV7-9 and TRBJ2-2, with 11 bases fitting TRBD1. The CDR3 spans 18 residues. With 5 bases clipped from V and 2 bases from J, the junction kept 10 bases outside the gene matches. CDR1 is SEHNR, CDR2 FQNEAQ, per germline (reference sequence). CDR3 sequence reads: CASSDRADRGPNTGELFF. The DNA of the CDR3 is TGTGCCAGCAGCGATCGGGCGGACAGGGGGCCCAACACCGGGGAGCTGTTTTTT. Drawing the rest from reference TRBV7-9 and TRBJ2-2, the complete variable domain is DTGVSQNPRHKITKRGQNVTFRCDPISEHNRLYWYRQTLGQGPEFLTYFQNEAQLEKSRLLSDRFSAERPKGSFSTLEIQRTEQGDSAMYLCASSDRADRGPNTGELFFGEGSRLTVL.

The chain employs TRBV28 and TRBJ1-1; no definite D call. The CDR3 is 14 amino acids. In germline, CDR1 is MDHEN, CDR2 SYDVKM. V lost 5 bases to trimming and J lost 4 bases, with 14 bases between them. The CDR3 DNA is TGTGCCAGCAGTATTCCTGACACTTTCACTGAAGCTTTCTTT. Amino acids: CASSIPDTFTEAFF.

This sequence joins TRBV18 and TRBJ2-3, with TRBD2 as a possible D gene (5 bases). The CDR3 consists of 14 residues. The germline V gene has CDR1 KGHSH and CDR2 LQKENI. Deletions cut 3 bases from V and 4 bases from J, with 11 bases between. CDR3 residues: CASSPDSRADTQYF. The CDR3 DNA is TGTGCCAGCTCACCGGATTCGAGGGCAGATACGCAGTATTTT.

The CDR3 nucleotides are TGTGCCAGTAGTATGAGGGGACAGGGGGTCCGCGAGCAGTACTTC. It encodes CASSMRGQGVREQYF. The V gene is TRBV19, the J gene TRBJ2-7, with 11 positions matching TRBD1. The CDR3 covers 15 residues. Germline CDR1 is LNHDA and CDR2 is SQIVND (reference sequence). V lost 3 bases, J lost 6 bases, and 7 bases stayed unmatched.

The chain employs TRBV4-2 and TRBJ2-2; 8 bases line up with TRBD1. This CDR3 contains 16 residues. Germline V gene lookup returns CDR1 LGHNA and CDR2 YNFKEQ. Losses at the gene ends were 6 bases for V and 0 bases for J; bases not matched to a gene: 6. This CDR3 is CASRWTGRSNTGELFF. CDR3 in DNA: TGTGCCAGCAGATGGACAGGGAGGTCGAACACCGGGGAGCTGTTTTTT.

The chain links TRBV11-3 to TRBJ2-1; 9 positions match TRBD2. Trimming took 0 bases from V and 7 from J; bases not matched to a gene: 7. The CDR3 has 16 amino acids. Germline CDR1 and CDR2: SGHNT and YENEEA. For the CDR3, the DNA is TGTGCCAGCAGCTTAGAAGCGGGAGGATTGTGGAATGAGCAGTTCTTC. This encodes CASSLEAGGLWNEQFF.

The J gene is TRBJ2-3, the V gene TRBV25-1; 9 positions agree with TRBD1. This CDR3 is 17 amino acids long. V dropped 3 bases and J dropped 2; count of bases not matched to a gene: 9. Germline V CDR1 and CDR2: MGHDK, SYGVNS. CDR3 sequence: CASSDPPGQGLTDTQYF. In nucleotides, the CDR3 is TGTGCCAGCAGTGACCCCCCGGGACAGGGACTCACAGATACGCAGTATTTT.

The gene calls are TRBV5-4 and TRBJ1-2, with 7 nucleotides matching TRBD1. The germline V gene has CDR1 SGHNT and CDR2 YYREEE (reference sequence). The V segment lost 6 bases and the J segment 0 bases; nucleotides outside the gene matches: 8. This CDR3 is built from 15 residues. CDR3 sequence (DNA): TGTGCCAGCAAGGGACAGTATAATTCTAACTATGGCTACACCTTC. It specifies CASKGQYNSNYGYTF.

This chain joins TRBV9 and TRBJ2-2, with D maybe TRBD2 (5 bases). V lost 5 bases to trimming and J lost 0 bases, with 11 bases between them. The V gene's germline CDR1 is SGDLS and CDR2 YYNGEE. CDR3 length: 15 amino acids. In nucleotides, the CDR3 is TGTGCCAGCAGGAATGACGGGACGAACACCGGGGAGCTGTTTTTT. The encoded protein is CASRNDGTNTGELFF. The whole variable domain, filled in from reference TRBV9 and TRBJ2-2, reads DSGVTQTPKHLITATGQRVTLRCSPRSGDLSVYWYQQSLDQGLQFLIQYYNGEERAKGNILERFSAQQFPDLHSELNLSSLELGDSALYFCASRNDGTNTGELFFGEGSRLTVL.

This clone was found once. This chain links TRBV6-2 or TRBV6-3 with TRBJ1-2; D not certain. This CDR3 is 15 amino acids long. Between the trimmed V and J ends, which lost 6 bases and 0 bases, there was a span of 14 bases. Germline V lookup: CDR1 MNHEY, CDR2 SVGEGT. CDR3 DNA: TGTGCCAGCAGCCTCGGGCGGAGGACTAACTATGGCTACACCTTC. This sequence encodes CASSLGRRTNYGYTF.

The V call is TRBV6-1, the J call TRBJ2-5, with D perhaps matching TRBD2 (5 bases). CDR1 and CDR2 from the germline V gene are MNHNS and SASEGT. V was shortened by 1 base and J by 4 bases, with 13 bases between the two germline ends. The CDR3 extends over 15 amino acids. The CDR3 loop is CASSEVWGVGETQYF. The DNA for the CDR3 is TGTGCCAGCAGTGAAGTGTGGGGAGTGGGAGAGACCCAGTACTTC.

The chain is built from TRBV28 and TRBJ2-7, with D uncertain. Per germline, CDR1 MDHEN and CDR2 SYDVKM. V shed 6 bases and J shed 3 bases, with 12 bases lying between them. CDR3 size: 13 residues. The CDR3 bases are TGTGCCAGCAGCACAATCCGCCTCTACGAGCAGTACTTC. Translating gives CASSTIRLYEQYF.

CDR3 in amino acids: CASSRKIYGTVYNEQFF. CDR3 DNA sequence: TGTGCCAGCAGCCGTAAGATTTACGGGACAGTCTACAATGAGCAGTTCTTC. The J gene is TRBJ2-1, the V gene TRBV14; 7 bases line up with TRBD1. Germline CDR1 reads SGHDN; CDR2 reads FVKESK. The CDR3 consists of 17 residues. The trim removed 4 bases at V and 3 bases at J, leaving 12 bases unmatched.